These 20 T cell receptor beta chains came from one sample sequenced in a study of T cell responses to AZD1222 COVID-19 vaccine. Repertoires were generated with immunoSEQ multiplex PCR, while TCRdb's copy carries only in-frame clones and drops some. The data contain just under 75,000 clones, around 80% of them seen just once; the ten biggest clones take up around 50%. Here the sequenced sample was peripheral blood, taken 28 days after the second AZD1222 dose. All receptors come from an adult who received the AZD1222 COVID-19 vaccine.

This chain joins TRBV7-2 and TRBJ1-5; 10 bases align to TRBD1. The germline gives CDR1 SGHTA, CDR2 FQGNSA. This CDR3 has 14 residues. Trimming took 5 bases from V and 6 from J; bases not matched to a gene: 4. CDR3 sequence reads: CASSEDRGRQPQHF. The CDR3 nucleotides read TGTGCCAGCAGCGAAGACAGGGGGCGTCAGCCCCAGCATTTT.

The chain recombines TRBV7-9 with TRBJ2-7; TRBD1 aligns across 9 bases. Trimming at V came to 6 bases and at J to 7 bases, leaving 13 bases not matched to a gene. The germline CDR1 and CDR2 sequences are SEHNR and FQNEAQ (reference sequence). This CDR3 has 15 amino acids. The CDR3 DNA sequence: TGTGCCAGCAGTCGTACCGGGACAGGGAGGCAAGAGCAGTACTTC. Translated: CASSRTGTGRQEQYF.

The chain combines TRBV19 with TRBJ1-1; D remains unclear. CDR1 and CDR2 (germline): LNHDA, SQIVND (reference sequence). V was cut by 3 bases and J by 1 base, with 6 bases left in between. The CDR3 loop spans 13 amino acids. The CDR3 bases are TGTGCCAGTAGTATTTCGGGGAACACTGAAGCTTTCTTT. It encodes CASSISGNTEAFF.

The J gene is TRBJ1-1, the V gene TRBV4-2; D remains ambiguous. Trimming shortened V by 0 bases and J by 5 bases, and 7 bases separated the two germline ends. Germline V gives CDR1 LGHNA, CDR2 YNFKEQ. CDR3 length: 13 residues. CDR3 sequence (DNA): TGTGCCAGCAGCCAAGAACTAAAGACTGAAGCTTTCTTT. It encodes CASSQELKTEAFF.

This rearrangement joins TRBV6-5 to TRBJ2-2; D call uncertain. The CDR3 has 14 amino acids. The V gene's germline CDR1 is MNHEY and CDR2 SVGAGI. Trimming took 6 bases from V and 2 from J, leaving 10 bases between them. The chain's CDR3 is CASRTLPNTGELFF. In DNA form, the CDR3 reads TGTGCCAGCAGGACACTACCTAACACCGGGGAGCTGTTTTTT.

J is TRBJ1-3 and V is TRBV6-5; D remains ambiguous. The CDR3 covers 12 residues. CDR1 is MNHEY and CDR2 is SVGAGI in the germline V gene. V was shortened by 4 bases and J by 3 bases, with 4 bases between the two germline ends. CDR3 sequence (DNA): TGTGCCAGCAGTTCTGGTGGAAACACCATATATTTT. The encoded protein is CASSSGGNTIYF.

This sequence joins TRBV19 and TRBJ2-1; D perhaps matches TRBD2 (6 bases). The germline V gene encodes CDR1 LNHDA and CDR2 SQIVND (reference sequence). CDR3 length: 14 amino acids. Trimming took 6 bases from V and 7 from J, leaving 16 bases between them. CDR3 sequence (DNA): TGTGCCAGTAGAAATGTCGGGACTCATAATGAGCAGTTCTTC. Protein sequence: CASRNVGTHNEQFF.

This rearrangement joins TRBV2 to TRBJ2-7, with D maybe TRBD2 (5 bases). CDR3 length: 12 amino acids. V was pared by 7 bases and J by 4 bases, with 11 bases between. Germline V CDR1 and CDR2: SNHLY, FYNNEI. CDR3 bases: TGTGCCAGCAAAACGGAGGTGTACGAGCAGTACTTC. Translating gives CASKTEVYEQYF.

The chain combines TRBV30 with TRBJ2-7; D is undetermined. The germline V gene has CDR1 GTSNPN and CDR2 SVGIG (reference sequence). The CDR3 runs to 14 residues. The V end lost 0 bases, the J end lost 2 bases, and 11 bases lay between the germline ends. The CDR3 sequence is CAWSVAQPAYEQYF. The CDR3 bases are TGTGCCTGGAGTGTAGCGCAGCCTGCCTACGAGCAGTACTTC.

The chain couples TRBV27 to TRBJ2-1, with a possible D match to TRBD1 (6 bases). CDR1 is MNHEY, CDR2 SMNVEV, per germline (reference sequence). The V and J ends lost 0 bases and 8 bases respectively, with 11 bases between them. This CDR3 comprises 14 residues. In DNA, the CDR3 is TGTGCCAGCAGTTTATCGGGCAGGGGCGATGAGCAGTTCTTC. Its protein product is CASSLSGRGDEQFF.

V gene TRBV19 combines with J gene TRBJ1-6; D might be TRBD1 (5 bases). There are 15 residues in the CDR3. Trimming cost V 4 bases and J 9 bases, with 16 bases left between them. Germline V gene data show CDR1 as LNHDA and CDR2 as SQIVND (reference sequence). CDR3 DNA: TGTGCCAGTAGTACAGAGGGCGCAGGGACTTCACCCCTCCACTTT. Encoded protein: CASSTEGAGTSPLHF. Full variable domain (outside the CDR3, taken from reference TRBV19 and TRBJ1-6): DGGITQSPKYLFRKEGQNVTLSCEQNLNHDAMYWYRQDPGQGLRLIYYSQIVNDFQKGDIAEGYSVSREKKESFPLTVTSAQKNPTAFYLCASSTEGAGTSPLHFGNGTRLTVT.

The rearrangement joins TRBV7-2 to TRBJ2-7; 12 bases agree with TRBD1. Germline loops: CDR1 SGHTA, CDR2 FQGNSA. This CDR3 contains 17 residues. J gave up 0 bases and V 5 bases, and 8 bases lay outside the gene matches. The DNA for the CDR3 is TGTGCCAGCAGCCCCGGGACAGGGGGCTTGACCTCCTACGAGCAGTACTTC. Protein product: CASSPGTGGLTSYEQYF.

The gene calls are TRBV18 and TRBJ2-1, with D unresolved. Deletions cut 0 bases from V and 2 bases from J, with 11 bases between. There are 16 residues in the CDR3. CDR1 and CDR2 from the germline V gene are KGHSH and LQKENI. The CDR3 spells CASSPPSSGAYNEQFF. CDR3 coding DNA: TGTGCCAGCTCACCACCGTCCTCCGGAGCCTACAATGAGCAGTTCTTC.

This clone was seen a single time. The CDR3 loop is CSVNGLAGGAETQYF. DNA for the CDR3: TGCAGCGTGAACGGACTAGCGGGAGGAGCCGAGACCCAGTACTTC. The rearrangement links TRBV29-1 to TRBJ2-5; 14 bases fit TRBD2. Trimming removed 6 bases from V and 5 bases from J; junction bases left unmatched: 8. Germline V gene data show CDR1 as SQVTM and CDR2 as ANQGSEA. The length of the CDR3 is 15 residues.

The chain carries TRBV11-2 and TRBJ1-6; D uncertain. There are 14 residues in the CDR3. The germline V and J ends were trimmed by 3 bases and 8 bases, with 11 bases remaining between them. Per germline, CDR1 SGHAT and CDR2 FQNNGV. The CDR3 DNA is TGTGCCAGCAGCTTTAGGGATGGCGATTCACCCCTCCACTTT. Translation: CASSFRDGDSPLHF.

The chain is built from TRBV29-1 and TRBJ2-5; a weak D match, TRBD2 (7 bases). The CDR3 covers 13 residues. CDR1 is SQVTM and CDR2 is ANQGSEA in the germline V gene. Trimming cost V 7 bases and J 5 bases, with 17 bases left between them. The CDR3 sequence: CSAGREGGETQYF. In DNA, the CDR3 is TGCAGCGCCGGAAGGGAGGGGGGGGAGACCCAGTACTTC.

V usage is TRBV21-1 and J usage is TRBJ2-7; the DNA was not used to check the table's D call, TRBD1. TRBV21-1 is noted as a pseudogene. This CDR3 has 18 amino acids. CDR3 in DNA: TGTGCCAGCGGATCGAGCCCTCCTAGACAGTCGACCTCCTACGAGCAGTACTTC. It encodes CASGSSPPRQSTSYEQYF.

This chain connects TRBV18 to TRBJ1-3; TRBD1 matches at 9 bases. This CDR3 is built from 16 residues. Trimming removed 1 base from V and 3 bases from J; junction bases left unmatched: 4. Germline values: CDR1 KGHSH, CDR2 LQKENI. CDR3 bases: TGTGCCAGCTCACCACAAACAGGGGGCTTTGGAAACACCATATATTTT. This encodes CASSPQTGGFGNTIYF. Variable domain in full (rest from reference TRBV18 and TRBJ1-3): NAGVMQNPRHLVRRRGQEARLRCSPMKGHSHVYWYRQLPEEGLKFMVYLQKENIIDESGMPKERFSAEFPKEGPSILRIQQVVRGDSAAYFCASSPQTGGFGNTIYFGEGSWLTVV.

This chain links TRBV30 with TRBJ1-6; 7 nucleotides line up with TRBD1. The germline gives CDR1 GTSNPN, CDR2 SVGIG (reference sequence). The CDR3 extends over 14 amino acids. The junction had 4 bases not matched to a gene; V was cut back by 3 bases and J by 5 bases. The CDR3 sequence is CAWRPGQHNSPLHF. In DNA, the CDR3 is TGTGCCTGGAGGCCGGGACAGCATAATTCACCCCTCCACTTT.

This clone came up once. The J gene is TRBJ1-3, the V gene TRBV18; no clear D. Germline CDR1 is KGHSH and CDR2 is LQKENI. The CDR3 contains 15 residues. V lost 4 bases, J lost 3 bases, and 13 bases lay in between. The DNA for the CDR3 is TGTGCCAGCTCACGCGAGGGTCCGCGTGGAAACACCATATATTTT. Its protein product is CASSREGPRGNTIYF. Full variable domain (missing parts from reference TRBV18 and TRBJ1-3): NAGVMQNPRHLVRRRGQEARLRCSPMKGHSHVYWYRQLPEEGLKFMVYLQKENIIDESGMPKERFSAEFPKEGPSILRIQQVVRGDSAAYFCASSREGPRGNTIYFGEGSWLTVV.